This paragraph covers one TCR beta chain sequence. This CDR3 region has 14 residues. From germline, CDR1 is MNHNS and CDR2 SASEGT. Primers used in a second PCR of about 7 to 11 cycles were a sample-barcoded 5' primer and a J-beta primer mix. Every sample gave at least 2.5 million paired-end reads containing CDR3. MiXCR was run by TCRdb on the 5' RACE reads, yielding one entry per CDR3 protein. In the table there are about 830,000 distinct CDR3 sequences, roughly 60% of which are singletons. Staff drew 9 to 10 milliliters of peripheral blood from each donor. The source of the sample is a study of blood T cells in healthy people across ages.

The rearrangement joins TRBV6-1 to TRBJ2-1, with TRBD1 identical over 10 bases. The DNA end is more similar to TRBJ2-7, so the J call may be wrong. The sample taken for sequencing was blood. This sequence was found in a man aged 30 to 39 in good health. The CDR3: CASSGQGARNEQYF. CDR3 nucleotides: TGTGCCAGCAGTGGACAGGGGGCACGCAATGAGCAGTACTTC.